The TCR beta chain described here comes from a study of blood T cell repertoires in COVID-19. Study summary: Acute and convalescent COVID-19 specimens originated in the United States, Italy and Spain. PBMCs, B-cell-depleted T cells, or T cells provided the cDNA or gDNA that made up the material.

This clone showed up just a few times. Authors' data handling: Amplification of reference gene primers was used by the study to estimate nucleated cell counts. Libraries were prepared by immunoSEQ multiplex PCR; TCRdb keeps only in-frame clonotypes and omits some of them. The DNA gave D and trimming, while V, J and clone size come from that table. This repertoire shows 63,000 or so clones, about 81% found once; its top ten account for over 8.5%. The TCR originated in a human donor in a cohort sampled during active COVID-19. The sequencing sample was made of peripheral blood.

This chain's CDR3 is CASRLAGGIREQYF. The CDR3 bases are TGCGCCAGCAGGTTAGCGGGAGGGATCCGCGAGCAGTACTTC. The chain employs TRBV5-1 and TRBJ2-7; 11 bases map to TRBD2. The germline gives CDR1 SGHRS, CDR2 YFSETQ. V shed 5 bases, J shed 6 bases, and the junction held 7 bases outside the gene matches. The CDR3 runs to 14 residues.